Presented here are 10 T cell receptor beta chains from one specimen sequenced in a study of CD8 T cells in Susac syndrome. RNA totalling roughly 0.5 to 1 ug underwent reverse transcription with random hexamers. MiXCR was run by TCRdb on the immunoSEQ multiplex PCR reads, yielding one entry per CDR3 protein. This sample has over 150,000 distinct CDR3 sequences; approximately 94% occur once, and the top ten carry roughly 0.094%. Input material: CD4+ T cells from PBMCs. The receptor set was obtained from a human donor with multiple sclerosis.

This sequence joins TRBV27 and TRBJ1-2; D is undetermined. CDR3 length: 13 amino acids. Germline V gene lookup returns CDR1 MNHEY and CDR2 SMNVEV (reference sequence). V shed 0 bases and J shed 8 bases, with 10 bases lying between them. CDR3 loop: CASSLSSAYGYTF. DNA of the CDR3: TGTGCCAGCAGTTTATCGAGCGCGTACGGCTACACCTTC.

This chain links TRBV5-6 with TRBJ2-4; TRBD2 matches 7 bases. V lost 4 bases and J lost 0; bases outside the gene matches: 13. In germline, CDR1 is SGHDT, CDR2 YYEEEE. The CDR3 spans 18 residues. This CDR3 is CASSSMGGVDSAKNIQYF. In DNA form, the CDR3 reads TGTGCCAGCAGCAGTATGGGAGGGGTGGACTCAGCCAAAAACATTCAGTACTTC.

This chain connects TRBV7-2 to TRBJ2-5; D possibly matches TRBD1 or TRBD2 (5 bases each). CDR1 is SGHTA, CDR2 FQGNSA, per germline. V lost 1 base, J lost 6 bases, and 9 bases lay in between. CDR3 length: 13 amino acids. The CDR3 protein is CASSLVGGKTQYF. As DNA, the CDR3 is TGTGCCAGCAGCTTAGTTGGGGGTAAGACCCAGTACTTC.

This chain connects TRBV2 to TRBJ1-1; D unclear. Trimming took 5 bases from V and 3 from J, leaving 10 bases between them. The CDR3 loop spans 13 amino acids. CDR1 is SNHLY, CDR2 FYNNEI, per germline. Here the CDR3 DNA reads TGTGCCAGCAGTACCCGGGAGGACACTGAAGCTTTCTTT. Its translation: CASSTREDTEAFF.

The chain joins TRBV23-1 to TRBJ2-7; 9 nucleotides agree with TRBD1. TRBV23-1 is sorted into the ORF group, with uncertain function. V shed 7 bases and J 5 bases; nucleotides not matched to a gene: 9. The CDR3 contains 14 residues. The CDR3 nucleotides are TGCGCCAGCAATGGACAGGGGTTTGGGAACGAGCAGTACTTC. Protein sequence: CASNGQGFGNEQYF.

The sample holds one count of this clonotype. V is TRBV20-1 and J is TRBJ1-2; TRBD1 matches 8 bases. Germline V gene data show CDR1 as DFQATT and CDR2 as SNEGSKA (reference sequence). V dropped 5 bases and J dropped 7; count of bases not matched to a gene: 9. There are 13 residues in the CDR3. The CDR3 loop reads CSAGPTGGSGYTF. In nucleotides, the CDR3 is TGCAGTGCTGGGCCAACAGGGGGTAGTGGCTACACCTTC.

The CDR3 DNA follows: TGTGGGACGGACAGGGGGCTTGGCTACACCTTC. Protein: CGTDRGLGYTF. The V and J genes are TRBV30 and TRBJ1-2, with 11 nucleotides matching TRBD1. There are 11 residues in the CDR3. From germline, CDR1 is GTSNPN and CDR2 SVGIG (reference sequence).

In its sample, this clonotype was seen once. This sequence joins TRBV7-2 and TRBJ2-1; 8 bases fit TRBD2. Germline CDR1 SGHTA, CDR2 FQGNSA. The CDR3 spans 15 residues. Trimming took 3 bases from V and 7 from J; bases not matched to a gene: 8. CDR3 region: CASSLGGRGGNEQFF. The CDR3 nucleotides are TGTGCCAGCAGCTTGGGCGGCCGGGGGGGGAATGAGCAGTTCTTC.

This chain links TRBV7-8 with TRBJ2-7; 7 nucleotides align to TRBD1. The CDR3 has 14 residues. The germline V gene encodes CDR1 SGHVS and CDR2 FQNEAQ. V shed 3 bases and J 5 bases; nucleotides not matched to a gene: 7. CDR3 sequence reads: CASSLSGGSNEQYF. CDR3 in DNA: TGTGCCAGCAGCTTGTCAGGGGGATCCAACGAGCAGTACTTC.

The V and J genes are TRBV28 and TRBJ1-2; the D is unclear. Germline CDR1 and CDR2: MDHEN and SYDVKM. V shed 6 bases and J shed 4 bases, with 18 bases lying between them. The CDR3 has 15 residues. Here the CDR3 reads CASSHEAWLGYGYTF. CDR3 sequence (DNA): TGTGCCAGCAGCCACGAGGCGTGGCTGGGCTATGGCTACACCTTC.